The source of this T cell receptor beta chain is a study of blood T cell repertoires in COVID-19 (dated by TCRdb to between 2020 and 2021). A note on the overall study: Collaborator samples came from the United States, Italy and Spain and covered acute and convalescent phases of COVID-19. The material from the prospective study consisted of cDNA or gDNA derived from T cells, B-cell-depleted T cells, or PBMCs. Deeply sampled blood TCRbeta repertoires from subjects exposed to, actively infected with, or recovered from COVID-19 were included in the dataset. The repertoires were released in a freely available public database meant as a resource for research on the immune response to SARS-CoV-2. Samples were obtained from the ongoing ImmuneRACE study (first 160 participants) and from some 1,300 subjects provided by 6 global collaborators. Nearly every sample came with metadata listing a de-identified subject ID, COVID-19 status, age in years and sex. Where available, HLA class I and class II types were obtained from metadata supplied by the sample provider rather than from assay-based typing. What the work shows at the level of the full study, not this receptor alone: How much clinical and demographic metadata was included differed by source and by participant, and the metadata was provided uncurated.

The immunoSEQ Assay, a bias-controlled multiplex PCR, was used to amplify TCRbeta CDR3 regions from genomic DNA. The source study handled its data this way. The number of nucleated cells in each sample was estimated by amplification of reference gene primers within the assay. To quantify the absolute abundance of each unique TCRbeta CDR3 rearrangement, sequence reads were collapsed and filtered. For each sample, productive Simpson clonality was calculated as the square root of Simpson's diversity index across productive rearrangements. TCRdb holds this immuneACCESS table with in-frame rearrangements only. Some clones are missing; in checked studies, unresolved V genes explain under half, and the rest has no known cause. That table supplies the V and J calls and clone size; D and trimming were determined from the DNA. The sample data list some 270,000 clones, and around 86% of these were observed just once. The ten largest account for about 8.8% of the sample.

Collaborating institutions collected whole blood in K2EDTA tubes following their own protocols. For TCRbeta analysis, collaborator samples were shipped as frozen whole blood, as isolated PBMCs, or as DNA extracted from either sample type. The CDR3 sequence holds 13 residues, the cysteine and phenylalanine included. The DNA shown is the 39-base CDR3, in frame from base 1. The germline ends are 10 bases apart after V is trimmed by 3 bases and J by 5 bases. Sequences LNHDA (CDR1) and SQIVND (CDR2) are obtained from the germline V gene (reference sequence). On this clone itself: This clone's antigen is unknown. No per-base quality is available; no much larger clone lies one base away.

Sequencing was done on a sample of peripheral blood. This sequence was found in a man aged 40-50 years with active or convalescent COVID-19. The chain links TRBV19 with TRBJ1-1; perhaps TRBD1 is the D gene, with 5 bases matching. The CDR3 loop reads CASSIGAVTEAFF. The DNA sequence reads TGTGCCAGTAGTATTGGGGCCGTAACTGAAGCTTTCTTT.